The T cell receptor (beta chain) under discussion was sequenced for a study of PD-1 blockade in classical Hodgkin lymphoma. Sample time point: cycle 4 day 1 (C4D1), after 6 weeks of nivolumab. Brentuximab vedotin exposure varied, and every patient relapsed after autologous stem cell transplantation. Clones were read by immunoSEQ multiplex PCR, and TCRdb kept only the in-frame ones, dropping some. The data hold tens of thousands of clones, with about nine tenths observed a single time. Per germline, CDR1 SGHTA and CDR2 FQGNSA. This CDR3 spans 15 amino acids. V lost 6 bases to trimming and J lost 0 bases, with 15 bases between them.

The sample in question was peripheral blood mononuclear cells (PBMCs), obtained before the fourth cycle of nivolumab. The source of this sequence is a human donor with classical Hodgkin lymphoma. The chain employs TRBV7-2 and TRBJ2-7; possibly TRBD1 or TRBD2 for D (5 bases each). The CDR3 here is CASREGWGSSYEQYF. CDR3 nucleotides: TGTGCCAGCAGGGAAGGATGGGGGTCCTCCTACGAGCAGTACTTC.